This is a list of T cell receptor beta chains from one sample in a study of shared clonotypes between healthy human individuals. Clones were sequenced by immunoSEQ multiplex PCR, and TCRdb holds only the in-frame ones, with some missing. The sample holds roughly 1.4 million clones, less than 99% seen once. Source material: naive CD4+ T cells sorted from blood. The receptors shown here come from a man in his thirties or forties in good health. Each CDR3 is given with its conserved first and last residue. The D gene is left open where the match is weak. Part of the rows lack a size; the others show once, few, many or a class for expanded clones.

CDR3: CASSVGGREETQYF
DNA: TGTGCCAGCAGTGTTGGCGGGAGGGAAGAGACCCAGTACTTC
D: TRBD2
J: TRBJ2-5
size: -
V: TRBV6-1

CDR3: CSASRGEGQFF
DNA: TGCAGTGCCAGTCGAGGTGAGGGACAGTTCTTC
D: -
J: TRBJ2-1
size: -
V: TRBV20-1

CDR3: CASSERTVEAFF
DNA: TGTGCCAGCAGTGAAAGGACAGTTGAAGCTTTCTTT
D: -
J: TRBJ1-1
size: -
V: TRBV2

CDR3: CASSSLSGRPLFEQFF
DNA: TGTGCCAGCAGCTCCCTTAGCGGGAGACCTCTCTTTGAGCAGTTCTTC
D: TRBD2
J: TRBJ2-1
size: -
V: TRBV11-2

CDR3: CSVVTGVQETQYF
DNA: TGCAGCGTTGTGACAGGGGTACAGGAGACCCAGTACTTC
D: TRBD1
J: TRBJ2-5
size: -
V: TRBV29-1

CDR3: CASSQNLGARGTGELFF
DNA: TGCGCCAGCAGCCAGAACCTCGGGGCCAGGGGCACCGGGGAGCTGTTTTTT
D: -
J: TRBJ2-2
size: -
V: TRBV4-1

CDR3: CAISDAGGRGNTIYF
DNA: TGTGCCATCAGTGACGCCGGGGGCCGCGGAAACACCATATATTTT
D: -
J: TRBJ1-3
size: -
V: TRBV10-3

CDR3: CASSLEGAGYGYTF
DNA: TGTGCCAGCAGCTTGGAGGGGGCTGGCTATGGCTACACCTTC
D: TRBD1
J: TRBJ1-2
size: -
V: TRBV5-4

CDR3: CATSRTPLAGEGNEQFF
DNA: TGTGCCACCAGCAGAACTCCACTAGCGGGAGAGGGTAATGAGCAGTTCTTC
D: TRBD2
J: TRBJ2-1
size: -
V: TRBV15

CDR3: CASSLSGLAGVTYNEQFF
DNA: TGTGCCAGCTCACTATCGGGACTAGCGGGAGTAACCTACAATGAGCAGTTCTTC
D: TRBD2
J: TRBJ2-1
size: -
V: TRBV18

CDR3: CASSLIAGEQYF
DNA: TGCGCCAGCAGCTTGATAGCGGGCGAGCAGTACTTC
D: TRBD2
J: TRBJ2-7
size: -
V: TRBV5-1

CDR3: CASSSGRDRGHVRELFF
DNA: TGTGCCAGCAGCTCGGGCAGGGACAGGGGGCATGTGAGGGAGCTGTTTTTT
D: TRBD1
J: TRBJ2-2
size: -
V: TRBV5-4

CDR3: CASGKDRPYTDTQYF
DNA: TGTGCCAGCGGAAAGGACAGGCCGTACACAGATACGCAGTATTTT
D: TRBD1
J: TRBJ2-3
size: -
V: TRBV7-8

CDR3: CASTKLAGGDYEQYF
DNA: TGCGCCAGCACAAAACTAGCGGGAGGGGACTACGAGCAGTACTTC
D: TRBD2
J: TRBJ2-7
size: -
V: TRBV5-1

CDR3: CASSLNLLMKRLFF
DNA: TGTGCCAGCAGTTTAAACCTCTTAATGAAAAGGCTGTTTTTT
D: -
J: TRBJ1-4
size: -
V: TRBV28

CDR3: CASSWREENGELFF
DNA: TGTGCCAGCAGCTGGCGGGAGGAGAACGGGGAGCTGTTTTTT
D: TRBD2
J: TRBJ2-2
size: once
V: TRBV7-9

CDR3: CASSHGGNSYEQYF
DNA: TGTGCCAGCAGCCACGGCGGGAACTCCTACGAGCAGTACTTC
D: -
J: TRBJ2-7
size: -
V: TRBV14

CDR3: CASSLTGQGVLGAFF
DNA: TGTGCCAGCAGCTTGACCGGACAGGGGGTCCTAGGAGCTTTCTTT
D: TRBD1
J: TRBJ1-1
size: -
V: TRBV7-2

CDR3: CASSLRADYNEQFF
DNA: TGTGCCAGCAGCTTAAGGGCAGACTACAATGAGCAGTTCTTC
D: -
J: TRBJ2-1
size: -
V: TRBV7-2

CDR3: CASSLSGTRNYGYTF
DNA: TGTGCCAGCAGTTTATCAGGCACACGAAACTATGGCTACACCTTC
D: -
J: TRBJ1-2
size: once
V: TRBV28

CDR3: CASSEVNTIYF
DNA: TGTGCCAGCTCAGAAGTAAACACCATATATTTT
D: -
J: TRBJ1-3
size: -
V: TRBV18

CDR3: CSPLGWGIF
DNA: TGCAGCCCTCTCGGGTGGGGGATCTTC
D: -
J: TRBJ2-1
size: -
V: TRBV29-1

CDR3: CASRAGGARDEQFF
DNA: TGTGCCAGCAGGGCCGGGGGGGCCAGGGATGAGCAGTTCTTC
D: TRBD2
J: TRBJ2-1
size: -
V: TRBV28

CDR3: CASSPGGIQPQHF
DNA: TGTGCCAGCTCACCAGGGGGTATTCAGCCCCAGCATTTT
D: -
J: TRBJ1-5
size: -
V: TRBV18

CDR3: CASRNGVVQHF
DNA: TGTGCCAGCAGGAACGGGGTGGTCCAGCATTTT
D: -
J: TRBJ1-5
size: -
V: TRBV6-1

CDR3: CASSIRQGAGDEKLFF
DNA: TGTGCCAGCAGTATCAGACAGGGGGCCGGGGATGAAAAACTGTTTTTT
D: TRBD1
J: TRBJ1-4
size: -
V: TRBV28

CDR3: CASSLFAVGLADKQETQYF
DNA: TGTGCCAGCAGTTTATTCGCCGTAGGACTAGCAGATAAACAAGAGACCCAGTACTTC
D: TRBD2
J: TRBJ2-5
size: -
V: TRBV27

CDR3: CASRRASANTEAFF
DNA: TGTGCCAGCAGAAGGGCCAGTGCGAACACTGAAGCTTTCTTT
D: -
J: TRBJ1-1
size: -
V: TRBV28

CDR3: CASSPDMGGGYTF
DNA: TGCGCCAGCAGTCCGGACATGGGCGGTGGCTACACCTTC
D: -
J: TRBJ1-2
size: -
V: TRBV5-1

CDR3: CATTAGTTTDTQYF
DNA: TGCGCCACGACGGCCGGGACTACCACAGATACGCAGTATTTT
D: TRBD2
J: TRBJ2-3
size: -
V: TRBV5-1

CDR3: CASSFTSESNEQFF
DNA: TGTGCCAGCAGCTTCACGTCGGAGTCCAATGAGCAGTTCTTC
D: -
J: TRBJ2-1
size: -
V: TRBV7-6

CDR3: CASSLLGQGIYEQYF
DNA: TGTGCCAGCAGCTTACTCGGGCAGGGTATTTACGAGCAGTACTTC
D: -
J: TRBJ2-7
size: -
V: TRBV7-9

CDR3: CASSQDYLLQQGVPYEQYF
DNA: TGCGCCAGCAGCCAAGATTACCTCCTTCAACAGGGGGTACCCTACGAGCAGTACTTC
D: TRBD1
J: TRBJ2-7
size: -
V: TRBV4-1

CDR3: CASSEGHGGLGELFF
DNA: TGTGCCAGCAGCGAGGGACACGGCGGGCTCGGGGAGCTGTTTTTT
D: -
J: TRBJ2-2
size: once
V: TRBV9

CDR3: CASSLGQSVLQYF
DNA: TGCGCCAGCAGCCTCGGACAGTCCGTGTTACAGTACTTC
D: -
J: TRBJ2-7
size: -
V: TRBV5-1

CDR3: CASSLTRDRDYSNQPQHF
DNA: TGTGCCAGCAGCTTGACTCGGGACAGAGATTATAGCAATCAGCCCCAGCATTTT
D: TRBD1
J: TRBJ1-5
size: -
V: TRBV5-6

CDR3: CASSATGGRVNQPQHF
DNA: TGTGCCAGCAGCGCCACGGGAGGGCGGGTAAATCAGCCCCAGCATTTT
D: -
J: TRBJ1-5
size: -
V: TRBV5-5

CDR3: CASSLVPSKETQYF
DNA: TGTGCCAGCAGCTTAGTGCCCAGCAAAGAGACCCAGTACTTC
D: -
J: TRBJ2-5
size: -
V: TRBV7-9

CDR3: CSVDRTVNTEAFF
DNA: TGCAGCGTTGACCGGACGGTTAACACTGAAGCTTTCTTT
D: -
J: TRBJ1-1
size: -
V: TRBV29-1

CDR3: CASSILGRRNYGYTF
DNA: TGTGCCAGTAGTATTTTGGGCAGAAGAAACTATGGCTACACCTTC
D: -
J: TRBJ1-2
size: once
V: TRBV19

CDR3: CASSSYGDTYNEQFF
DNA: TGTGCCAGCAGCTCCTATGGGGATACCTACAATGAGCAGTTCTTC
D: -
J: TRBJ2-1
size: -
V: TRBV11-2

CDR3: CAMEREGYNEQFF
DNA: TGTGCCATGGAGCGGGAGGGTTACAATGAGCAGTTCTTC
D: TRBD2
J: TRBJ2-1
size: -
V: TRBV25-1

CDR3: CASSVGQTREAFF
DNA: TGTGCCAGCAGCGTAGGGCAAACCCGCGAAGCTTTCTTT
D: -
J: TRBJ1-1
size: -
V: TRBV9

CDR3: CASSPGQGRNTIYF
DNA: TGTGCCAGCAGCCCGGGACAGGGTAGAAACACCATATATTTT
D: TRBD1
J: TRBJ1-3
size: once
V: TRBV5-4

CDR3: CASSYTRTSGATDTQYF
DNA: TGTGCCAGCAGCTACACCAGGACTAGCGGAGCCACAGATACGCAGTATTTT
D: TRBD2
J: TRBJ2-3
size: -
V: TRBV5-4

CDR3: CASSPRSTTHGATQYF
DNA: TGTGCCAGCAGCCCAAGGTCGACGACTCACGGTGCGACCCAGTACTTC
D: -
J: TRBJ2-5
size: -
V: TRBV7-2

CDR3: CASSQDGTSSNEQFF
DNA: TGTGCCAGCAGTCAAGACGGGACATCATCCAATGAGCAGTTCTTC
D: -
J: TRBJ2-1
size: -
V: TRBV7-8

CDR3: CATSRQGGGDTQYF
DNA: TGTGCCACCAGCAGACAGGGAGGGGGAGATACGCAGTATTTT
D: -
J: TRBJ2-3
size: -
V: TRBV15

CDR3: CATSEAGTPNYGYTF
DNA: TGTGCCACCAGCGAAGCCGGGACTCCGAACTATGGCTACACCTTC
D: -
J: TRBJ1-2
size: -
V: TRBV15

CDR3: CASSRYGTSEAFF
DNA: TGTGCCAGCAGCCGATACGGGACATCTGAAGCTTTCTTT
D: -
J: TRBJ1-1
size: -
V: TRBV11-2

CDR3: CAWGRITDTQYF
DNA: TGTGCCTGGGGACGGATCACAGATACGCAGTATTTT
D: -
J: TRBJ2-3
size: -
V: TRBV30

CDR3: CATSRVYNEQFF
DNA: TGTGCCACCAGCCGGGTTTACAATGAGCAGTTCTTC
D: -
J: TRBJ2-1
size: -
V: TRBV15

CDR3: CASLSGQGLMGYF
DNA: TGTGCCAGCCTTTCGGGACAGGGGCTAATGGGGTACTTC
D: TRBD1
J: TRBJ2-7
size: once
V: TRBV28

CDR3: CASSVGSTYNEQFF
DNA: TGTGCCAGCAGCGTAGGAAGCACCTACAATGAGCAGTTCTTC
D: -
J: TRBJ2-1
size: -
V: TRBV9

CDR3: CASRKTVRYGYTF
DNA: TGTGCCAGCCGAAAGACGGTACGCTATGGCTACACCTTC
D: -
J: TRBJ1-2
size: once
V: TRBV28

CDR3: CASSEWDRSNYGYTF
DNA: TGTGCCAGCAGCGAATGGGACAGGTCCAACTATGGCTACACCTTC
D: TRBD1
J: TRBJ1-2
size: -
V: TRBV7-9

CDR3: CASSSGTSGRADQETQYF
DNA: TGCGCCAGCAGCTCAGGGACTAGCGGGAGGGCCGACCAAGAGACCCAGTACTTC
D: TRBD2
J: TRBJ2-5
size: -
V: TRBV5-1

CDR3: CASSSTGERTGELFF
DNA: TGTGCCAGCAGTTCTACGGGGGAACGGACCGGGGAGCTGTTTTTT
D: -
J: TRBJ2-2
size: -
V: TRBV28

CDR3: CASSKPSGSEDEQFF
DNA: TGTGCCAGTAGTAAACCTAGCGGGAGTGAAGATGAGCAGTTCTTC
D: TRBD2
J: TRBJ2-1
size: -
V: TRBV19